The clone carrying this TCR beta chain has just a few counts. The junction departs from germline at one end; a sequencing error may be responsible. The sample belongs to a study of metastatic and nonmetastatic thyroid tumors. Study-level background: Repertoires from blood and tumor or nodule tissue of malignant and benign thyroid patients were compared.

In the original workflow: The authors used CDR3 differences across clinicopathological groups to build a distant-metastasis classifier for papillary thyroid cancer. TCRdb re-clonotyped the PCR reads through MiXCR. The V and J calls and clone size come from TCRdb's table, not from the authors' own analysis. Among 10,000 to 15,000 clones listed, approximately 26% were seen once. Ahead of thyroid surgery, no patient had received treatment of any kind. Per the germline V gene, CDR1 is MNHEY and CDR2 is SMNVEV (reference sequence). The CDR3 is 15 residues long. The chain employs TRBV27 and TRBJ1-5, with D uncertain. Sequencing was performed on tumor tissue. The receptor was derived from a female donor with papillary thyroid cancer or a benign thyroid nodule (not recorded which). Some clones in this sample may be carry-over from other donors' samples. The CDR3 reads CASSLSPGSNQPHHF. The CDR3 DNA is TGTGCCAGCAGTTTAAGTCCGGGAAGCAATCAGCCCCATCATTTT.